The 2 T cell receptor beta chains presented below share a single source sample, sequenced in a study of cytomegalovirus exposure and HLA in healthy donors. Sequencing used immunoSEQ multiplex PCR; TCRdb keeps in-frame clones, though not all of them. The table includes hundreds of thousands of clones, 70% to 90% detected once. Sequenced sample: PBMCs. The receptors were gathered from a woman in her late teens or twenties in good health and CMV-seronegative.

V and J are TRBV5-1 and TRBJ2-3; 9 positions agree with TRBD2. CDR3 size: 15 residues. The J segment lost 6 bases and the V segment lost 4 bases, leaving 9 bases of the junction unmatched. The germline V gene encodes CDR1 SGHRS and CDR2 YFSETQ. CDR3 sequence: CASSPRGLAADTQYF. CDR3 coding DNA: TGCGCCAGCAGCCCCCGGGGACTAGCTGCGGATACGCAGTATTTT.

CDR3 sequence reads: CASSSSQGKNSPLHF. CDR3 coding DNA: TGTGCCAGCAGCTCCTCGCAGGGGAAGAATTCACCCCTCCACTTT. V is TRBV27 and J is TRBJ1-6; possibly TRBD1 for D (6 bases). Per germline, CDR1 MNHEY and CDR2 SMNVEV (reference sequence). Trimming stripped 6 bases from V and 7 bases from J, with 16 bases between. The CDR3 has 15 residues.